The source of this T cell receptor (beta chain) is a study of T cells after yellow fever vaccination. This CDR3 spans 14 amino acids. V was shortened by 1 base and J by 9 bases, with 10 bases between the two germline ends. Germline CDR1 is LGHNA and CDR2 is YNFKEQ. TCRdb passed the 5' RACE reads through MiXCR, listing each CDR3 protein once. The sample lists around 250,000 distinct CDR3 sequences; around 4.9% were seen once. The receptor was derived from a man aged 18-30 years who received the YFV17D yellow fever vaccine. The genes are TRBV4-2 and TRBJ1-6; a possible D gene is TRBD1 (6 bases). The sample was CD4+ T cells sorted from PBMCs, taken on the day of the yellow fever booster vaccination. The CDR3 region is CASSQGGRGSPLHF. The CDR3 coding sequence is TGTGCCAGCAGCCAAGGGGGCAGGGGTTCACCCCTCCACTTT.